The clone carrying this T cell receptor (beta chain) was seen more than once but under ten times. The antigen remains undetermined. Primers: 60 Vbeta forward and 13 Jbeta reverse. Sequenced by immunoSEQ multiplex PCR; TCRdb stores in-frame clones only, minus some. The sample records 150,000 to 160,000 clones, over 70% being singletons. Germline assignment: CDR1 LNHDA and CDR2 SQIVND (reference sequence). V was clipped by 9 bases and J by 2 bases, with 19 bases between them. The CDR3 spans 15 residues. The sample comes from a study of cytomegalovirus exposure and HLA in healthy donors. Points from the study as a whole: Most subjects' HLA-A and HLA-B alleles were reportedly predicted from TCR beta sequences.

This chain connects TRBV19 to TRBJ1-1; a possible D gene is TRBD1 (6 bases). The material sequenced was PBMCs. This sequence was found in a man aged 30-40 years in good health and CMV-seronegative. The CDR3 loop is CASRKTGTPNTEAFF. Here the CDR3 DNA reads TGTGCCAGCCGGAAAACAGGGACACCCAACACTGAAGCTTTCTTT.